This TCR beta chain derives from a study of cytomegalovirus exposure and HLA in healthy donors. PCR involved 60 Vbeta and 13 Jbeta primers. TCRdb's table, derived via immunoSEQ multiplex PCR, lists solely in-frame clones and lacks some. This specimen shows about 96,000 clones; the ten leading clones hold 3% to 4%. Findings of the study overall: Despite most TCR sequences being rare, some public TCRs occurred in many donors. Later analysis found that TCR beta chains associated with HLA were more clonally expanded than other, equally common chains.

In germline, CDR1 is LNHDA, CDR2 SQIVND (reference sequence). V was trimmed by 6 bases and J by 1 base, leaving 16 bases between them. This CDR3 is 15 amino acids long. To note about this clone: Its matching antigen is unknown.

This receptor was taken from a woman aged 25-40 years in good health and CMV-seronegative. Sequencing input: PBMCs. The J gene is TRBJ2-7, the V gene TRBV19; TRBD1 might be the D (5 bases). The CDR3 reads CASSKRAGPSYEQYF. The CDR3 DNA is TGTGCCAGTAGCAAAAGGGCAGGGCCATCCTACGAGCAGTACTTC.